This TCR beta chain was captured in a study of T cells in localized non-small cell lung cancer. The study's findings and limits: The appearance of a median roughly 53 of the top 100 tumor clones was seen in adjacent lung. An association was observed between higher blood T cell density and longer overall survival. Uninvolved neighboring lung showed the greatest T cell clonality, exceeding tumor.

Sequencing used immunoSEQ multiplex PCR; TCRdb keeps in-frame clones, though not all of them. The sample records roughly 1,800 clones, 27% being singletons. The CDR3 is made up of 15 amino acids. J was trimmed by 2 bases and V by 6 bases; bases with no gene match: 7. Germline assignment: CDR1 SGHNT and CDR2 YENEEA. Concerning this clone: The antigen remains undetermined.

The sample was lung tumor tissue, taken before any cancer treatment. This chain links TRBV11-3 with TRBJ1-3, with TRBD1 matching 7 bases. The TCR comes from a woman aged 40-69 years with stage I lung adenocarcinoma. The CDR3, as DNA: TGTGCCAGCAGGCTGACGACAGGGACTGGAAACACCATATATTTT. Protein sequence: CASRLTTGTGNTIYF. Variable domain in full (rest from reference TRBV11-3 and TRBJ1-3): EAGVVQSPRYKIIEKKQPVAFWCNPISGHNTLYWYLQNLGQGPELLIRYENEEAVDDSQLPKDRFSAERLKGVDSTLKIQPAELGDSAVYLCASRLTTGTGNTIYFGEGSWLTVV.